A single sample gave rise to the 4 T cell receptor beta chains below, sequenced in a study of blood T cells in healthy people across ages. PCR was performed a second time for roughly 6 to 12 cycles using a sample-barcoded 5' primer and a J-beta primer mix. Each CDR3 protein is one row after TCRdb ran MiXCR on the 5' RACE reads. The sample includes some 900,000 distinct CDR3 sequences, around 48% of them seen just once. What was sequenced was blood. All receptors derive from a man aged 25 to 40 in good health.

This rearrangement joins TRBV6-5 to TRBJ2-1, with 9 bases lining up with TRBD2. Germline V gene sequence: CDR1 MNHEY, CDR2 SVGAGI. V trimming: 5 bases; J trimming: 7 bases; junction bases outside the gene matches: 12. The length of the CDR3 is 16 residues. Here the CDR3 reads CASSRPASGVGNEQFF. In DNA, the CDR3 is TGTGCCAGCAGTAGGCCGGCTAGCGGGGTAGGAAATGAGCAGTTCTTC.

This clonotype came up once. A much larger clone differs by one base, so this may be a read error. The chain carries TRBV4-2 and TRBJ1-1; tentatively, D is TRBD1 (5 bases). Trimming took 8 bases from V and 4 from J, leaving 17 bases between them. The CDR3 contains 14 residues. Germline CDR1 reads LGHNA; CDR2 reads YNFKEQ. CDR3 loop: CASDLGAGTTEAFF. The CDR3 DNA reads TGTGCCAGCGACCTCGGGGCAGGAACCACTGAAGCTTTCTTT.

The chain joins TRBV2 to TRBJ2-4, with D hard to call. Deletions cut 3 bases from V and 7 bases from J, with 10 bases between. The CDR3 is 13 residues long. Looked up from germline, CDR1 is SNHLY and CDR2 is FYNNEI. As DNA, the CDR3 is TGTGCCAGCAGTGACAGAATAGGGAACATTCAGTACTTC. This encodes CASSDRIGNIQYF. The variable domain in full, with the rest retrieved from reference TRBV2 and TRBJ2-4, is EPEVTQTPSHQVTQMGQEVILRCVPISNHLYFYWYRQILGQKVEFLVSFYNNEISEKSEIFDDQFSVERPDGSNFTLKIRSTKLEDSAMYFCASSDRIGNIQYFGAGTRLSVL.

The table lists this clonotype with a few counts. The chain links TRBV12-3 or TRBV12-4 to TRBJ2-5; D not certain. CDR3 length: 13 amino acids. V lost 0 bases to trimming and J lost 11 bases, with 13 bases between them. CDR3 protein: CASSLAVRLEQYF. The CDR3 nucleotides read TGTGCCAGCAGTTTAGCGGTTCGATTAGAGCAGTACTTC.